A selection of T cell receptor beta chains follows, all from one sample in a study of cytomegalovirus exposure and HLA in healthy donors. Repertoires were generated with immunoSEQ multiplex PCR, while TCRdb's copy carries only in-frame clones and drops some. The sample records roughly 160,000 clones, around 80% being singletons. Sequenced input: PBMCs. These receptors were obtained from a woman aged 40 to 50 in good health and CMV-seropositive. CDR3s include the opening cysteine and the closing phenylalanine or tryptophan. A D gene is named only where the DNA matches it firmly. Clone size appears in some rows only: once, few, many, or a class for an expanded clone.

clone size	V gene	J gene	D gene	CDR3 protein	CDR3 DNA
-	TRBV4-1	TRBJ2-1	TRBD2	CASTRAGEILDEQFF	TGCGCCAGCACCCGAGCGGGAGAAATATTAGATGAGCAGTTCTTC
-	TRBV21-1	TRBJ2-1	-	CASSPSSGSPYNEQFF	TGTGCCAGCAGCCCCTCGAGCGGGAGTCCCTACAATGAGCAGTTCTTC
few	TRBV19	TRBJ1-1	-	CASTERREAFF	TGTGCCAGTACAGAGAGGAGGGAAGCTTTCTTT
once	TRBV19	TRBJ1-6	TRBD1	CASSPRRLLTGQGARYNSPLHF	TGTGCCAGTAGCCCCCGACGGCTTCTGACGGGACAGGGGGCGCGATATAATTCACCCCTCCACTTT
-	TRBV6-5	TRBJ1-1	-	CASRPNREVNTEAFF	TGTGCCAGCCGACCTAACAGGGAAGTGAACACTGAAGCTTTCTTT
few	TRBV29-1	TRBJ2-7	TRBD1	CSGGQGSEQYF	TGCAGCGGGGGACAGGGATCGGAGCAGTACTTC
once	TRBV28	TRBJ1-5	-	CASRPGVRSNQPQHF	TGTGCCAGCAGACCAGGGGTAAGGAGCAATCAGCCCCAGCATTTT
few	TRBV28	TRBJ1-2	-	CASSLSPQGGDYGYTF	TGTGCCAGCAGTTTATCACCCCAGGGTGGGGACTATGGCTACACCTTC
-	TRBV2	TRBJ1-6	-	CASSGTRNYNSPLHF	TGTGCCAGCAGTGGGACAAGAAACTATAATTCACCCCTCCACTTT
-	TRBV15	TRBJ1-2	-	CATSRDQGVGGYTF	TGTGCCACCAGCAGAGATCAAGGGGTTGGTGGCTACACCTTC
-	TRBV6-5	TRBJ1-2	TRBD1	CASSRQGARGYGYTF	TGTGCCAGCAGTCGCCAGGGGGCGAGGGGCTATGGCTACACCTTC
-	TRBV21-1	TRBJ1-2	-	CASSEADGYTF	TGTGCCAGCAGCGAGGCCGATGGCTACACCTTC
-	TRBV6-6	TRBJ1-1	TRBD1	CASNRQGVTEAFF	TGTGCCAGCAACAGACAGGGGGTAACTGAAGCTTTCTTT
-	TRBV19	TRBJ2-7	-	CASSIEAQAFYEQYF	TGTGCCAGTAGTATAGAAGCACAGGCCTTCTACGAGCAGTACTTC
-	TRBV5-1	TRBJ2-1	-	CASSLGVAGQTGEQFF	TGCGCCAGCAGCTTGGGTGTGGCGGGTCAAACTGGTGAGCAGTTCTTC
-	TRBV6-5	TRBJ2-7	TRBD2	CASRTSGYEQYF	TGTGCCAGCAGGACTAGCGGATACGAGCAGTACTTC
-	TRBV27	TRBJ2-1	TRBD2	CASSFRLAGSTSSYNEQFF	TGTGCCAGCAGTTTTCGACTAGCGGGAAGTACGTCGTCCTACAATGAGCAGTTCTTC
few	TRBV5-1	TRBJ2-1	-	CASSAGWSGYNEQFF	TGCGCCAGCAGCGCCGGGTGGAGCGGGTACAATGAGCAGTTCTTC
-	TRBV30	TRBJ2-3	-	CAWRRQGPDTQYF	TGTGCCTGGAGGAGGCAGGGGCCAGATACGCAGTATTTT
-	TRBV28	TRBJ1-3	-	CASSLSGAGNTIYF	TGTGCCAGCAGTTTATCAGGGGCTGGAAACACCATATATTTT
-	TRBV10-1	TRBJ1-4	TRBD1	CASRGGGTSVEVKEKLFF	TGCGCCAGCAGAGGGGGCGGGACCTCAGTCGAAGTTAAGGAAAAACTGTTTTTT
-	TRBV28	TRBJ2-1	-	CAVSRYNEQFF	TGTGCCGTCTCGCGGTACAATGAGCAGTTCTTC
-	TRBV6-1	TRBJ2-7	TRBD1	CASTTGTAFEQYF	TGTGCCAGCACTACCGGGACAGCTTTCGAGCAGTACTTC
-	TRBV6-5	TRBJ2-5	TRBD1	CASSYSGRGETQYF	TGTGCCAGCAGTTACTCGGGCAGGGGGGAGACCCAGTACTTC
-	TRBV4-1	TRBJ1-5	TRBD1	CASSRTGNNQPQHF	TGCGCCAGCAGCCGGACAGGGAACAATCAGCCCCAGCATTTT
-	TRBV27	TRBJ2-7	-	CASSLYRGSSYEQYF	TGTGCCAGCAGTTTATACCGGGGGAGCTCCTACGAGCAGTACTTC
-	TRBV7-9	TRBJ2-3	-	CASSPGAGAPDTQYF	TGTGCCAGCAGCCCGGGGGCGGGAGCCCCAGATACGCAGTATTTT
-	TRBV28	TRBJ2-7	-	CASSLEGPLEWEQYF	TGTGCCAGCAGTTTGGAGGGGCCGTTAGAGTGGGAGCAGTACTTC
-	TRBV28	TRBJ1-1	TRBD1	CASSWPLGQGDTEAFF	TGTGCCAGCAGTTGGCCTTTGGGACAGGGCGACACTGAAGCTTTCTTT
-	TRBV1	TRBJ1-5	-	CTSSQLPRDRGTNQPQHF	TGCACCAGCAGCCAATTACCTCGGGACAGGGGAACTAATCAGCCCCAGCATTTT
-	TRBV11-2	TRBJ2-7	TRBD1	CASRPQLGYRGSGYEQYF	TGTGCCAGCAGACCGCAGTTGGGCTACAGGGGGTCGGGCTACGAGCAGTACTTC
-	TRBV28	TRBJ1-2	-	CASRHDRLGGYTF	TGTGCCAGCAGACATGACAGGCTGGGCGGCTACACCTTC
once	TRBV18	TRBJ1-5	-	CASSPRKVATGVNQPQHF	TGTGCCAGCTCACCACGAAAGGTCGCTACCGGAGTCAATCAGCCCCAGCATTTT
once	TRBV28	TRBJ1-4	-	CASSLYGSTNEKLFF	TGTGCCAGCAGTTTATACGGTAGTACTAATGAAAAACTGTTTTTT
-	TRBV28	TRBJ1-1	TRBD1	CASRLTGATEAFF	TGTGCCAGCAGACTAACAGGGGCTACTGAAGCTTTCTTT
-	TRBV9	TRBJ1-1	TRBD1	CASSVLPAGTGFTAFF	TGTGCCAGCAGCGTCTTGCCAGCCGGGACAGGCTTCACAGCTTTCTTT
once	TRBV28	TRBJ1-2	-	CASSSLGGAINYGYTF	TGTGCCAGCAGTTCGTTGGGGGGGGCGATTAACTATGGCTACACCTTC
-	TRBV27	TRBJ1-5	-	CASSLGGYSNQPQHF	TGTGCCAGCAGTTTAGGAGGTTATAGCAATCAGCCCCAGCATTTT
-	TRBV29-1	TRBJ2-7	TRBD1	CSVAAGTGGYEQYF	TGCAGCGTTGCCGCCGGGACAGGGGGCTACGAGCAGTACTTC
-	TRBV2	TRBJ2-2	-	CASSKASGVLTGELFF	TGTGCCAGCAGTAAGGCCAGCGGAGTACTTACCGGGGAGCTGTTTTTT
-	TRBV18	TRBJ2-3	TRBD1	CASSPGQRGDTQYF	TGTGCCAGCTCACCGGGACAGCGAGGAGATACGCAGTATTTT
once	TRBV28	TRBJ1-1	-	CASSLRGPRRTEAFF	TGTGCCAGCAGTTTAAGGGGCCCCCGAAGGACTGAAGCTTTCTTT
-	TRBV12-1	TRBJ1-5	-	CASSFGGNGTHSNQPQHF	TGTGCCAGCAGCTTTGGGGGAAACGGGACACATAGCAATCAGCCCCAGCATTTT
-	TRBV28	TRBJ2-7	-	CASSFALASKGYEQYF	TGTGCCAGCAGTTTCGCTCTAGCGTCTAAAGGCTACGAGCAGTACTTC
few	TRBV19	TRBJ2-5	-	CASSIVPTTASRGDQYF	TGTGCCAGTAGTATAGTTCCCACCACTGCCTCCCGGGGTGACCAGTACTTC
-	TRBV29-1	TRBJ1-4	-	CSVEEKGDGLFF	TGCAGCGTTGAAGAAAAAGGGGATGGTCTGTTTTTT
-	TRBV5-1	TRBJ2-1	-	CASSFTTSSYNEQFF	TGCGCCAGCAGCTTCACTACGAGCTCCTACAATGAGCAGTTCTTC
once	TRBV18	TRBJ1-5	TRBD1	CASSPEGQGIIGNQPQHF	TGTGCCAGCTCACCAGAGGGACAGGGGATTATCGGCAATCAGCCCCAGCATTTT
-	TRBV19	TRBJ2-2	-	CASRRHQDTGELFF	TGTGCCAGTAGAAGACATCAGGACACCGGGGAGCTGTTTTTT
-	TRBV2	TRBJ2-2	-	CASRQNTGELFF	TGTGCCAGCAGACAGAATACCGGGGAGCTGTTTTTT
-	TRBV19	TRBJ2-2	TRBD1	CASSVDSGGVITGELFF	TGTGCCAGTAGCGTCGATTCAGGGGGCGTAATCACCGGGGAGCTGTTTTTT
-	TRBV19	TRBJ2-7	TRBD1	CASSIRQGGGTYEQYF	TGTGCCAGTAGTATCCGACAGGGGGGAGGCACCTACGAGCAGTACTTC
-	TRBV11-2	TRBJ2-6	TRBD1	CASSLGVLAGGFGANVLTF	TGTGCCAGCAGCTTGGGGGTACTGGCAGGGGGCTTTGGGGCCAACGTCCTGACTTTC
-	TRBV10-1	TRBJ2-7	TRBD1	CASGPRDRPTGDHTYEQYF	TGCGCCAGCGGGCCCAGGGACAGGCCGACCGGGGACCACACCTACGAGCAGTACTTC
few	TRBV7-2	TRBJ1-2	TRBD1	CASSLTGGGYTF	TGTGCCAGCAGCTTGACAGGGGGGGGCTACACCTTC
-	TRBV7-9	TRBJ2-7	TRBD1	CASRRTGGSYEQYF	TGTGCCAGCAGGAGGACAGGGGGCTCCTACGAGCAGTACTTC
few	TRBV18	TRBJ1-3	TRBD1	CASSPPRTGAGNTIYF	TGTGCCAGCTCACCACCGCGGACAGGGGCTGGAAACACCATATATTTT
-	TRBV5-1	TRBJ2-3	TRBD1	CASRLQGAQDTQYF	TGCGCCAGCAGACTACAGGGGGCGCAAGATACGCAGTATTTT
-	TRBV19	TRBJ2-1	-	CASRDTYEQFF	TGTGCCAGTAGGGACACCTACGAGCAGTTCTTC